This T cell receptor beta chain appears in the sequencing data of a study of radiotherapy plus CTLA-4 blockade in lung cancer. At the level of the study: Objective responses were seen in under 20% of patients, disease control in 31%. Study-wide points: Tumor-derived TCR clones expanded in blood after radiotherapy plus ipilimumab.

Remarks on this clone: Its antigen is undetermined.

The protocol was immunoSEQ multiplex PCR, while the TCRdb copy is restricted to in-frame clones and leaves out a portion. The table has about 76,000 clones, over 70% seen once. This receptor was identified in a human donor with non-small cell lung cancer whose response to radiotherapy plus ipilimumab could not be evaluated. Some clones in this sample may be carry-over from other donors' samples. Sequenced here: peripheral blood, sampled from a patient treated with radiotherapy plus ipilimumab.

The CDR3 sequence: CASSFNYYEQYF. The CDR3 DNA reads TGTGCCAGCAGCTTTAACTACTACGAGCAGTACTTC. This chain links TRBV7-9 with TRBJ2-7; D unresolved. The CDR3 contains 12 residues. V was cut by 3 bases and J by 3 bases, with 6 bases left in between. Germline V lookup: CDR1 SEHNR, CDR2 FQNEAQ (reference sequence). Full variable domain (missing parts from reference TRBV7-9 and TRBJ2-7): DTGVSQNPRHKITKRGQNVTFRCDPISEHNRLYWYRQTLGQGPEFLTYFQNEAQLEKSRLLSDRFSAERPKGSFSTLEIQRTEQGDSAMYLCASSFNYYEQYFGPGTRLTVT.